Presented here are 21 T cell receptor beta chains from one specimen sequenced in a study of beta chain features in type 1 diabetes. Every bit of the isolated RNA underwent reverse transcription, so sequencing read expressed TCRB transcripts. Sequencing was performed with immunoSEQ multiplex PCR; in TCRdb, only in-frame clones are kept and a portion is missing. The top ten clones hold 0.05% to 0.065% of a sample with 400,000 to 600,000 clones, 30% of them seen once. The source material was naive CD4+ T cells from blood. These receptors all stem from a man younger than 35 in good health.

The chain uses TRBV7-9 and TRBJ1-4; 9 bases are shared with TRBD1. The CDR3 consists of 15 residues. The germline gives CDR1 SEHNR, CDR2 FQNEAQ (reference sequence). The ends lost 5 bases at V and 8 bases at J; junction bases unmatched: 9. The CDR3 coding sequence is TGTGCCAGCAGCCCGAGGGACAGGGAGGGAGAAAAACTGTTTTTT. Translation gives CASSPRDREGEKLFF.

This chain's CDR3 is CASSPGTGVNRQYF. CDR3 bases: TGTGCCAGCAGTCCCGGGACAGGGGTAAACCGTCAGTACTTC. The chain employs TRBV6-5 and TRBJ2-7; 10 bases map to TRBD1. CDR3 length: 14 residues. V gave up 5 bases and J gave up 10 bases; unmatched junction bases: 11. The germline V gene has CDR1 MNHEY and CDR2 SVGAGI.

This rearrangement joins TRBV27 to TRBJ2-6; 7 bases are shared with TRBD1. Germline CDR1 MNHEY, CDR2 SMNVEV (reference sequence). After removal of 5 bases from V and 3 bases from J, the junction contained 4 bases not matched to a gene. The length of the CDR3 is 15 residues. The CDR3 nucleotides are TGTGCCAGCAGTGCCGACAGGGTTGGGGCCAACGTCCTGACTTTC. As protein: CASSADRVGANVLTF. Full variable domain (missing parts from reference TRBV27 and TRBJ2-6): EAQVTQNPRYLITVTGKKLTVTCSQNMNHEYMSWYRQDPGLGLRQIYYSMNVEVTDKGDVPEGYKVSRKEKRNFPLILESPSPNQTSLYFCASSADRVGANVLTFGAGSRLTVL.

This clone came up a few times. The chain is built from TRBV7-2 and TRBJ1-1; D perhaps matches TRBD1 (5 bases). This CDR3 has 16 amino acids. Deletions cut 5 bases from V and 2 bases from J, with 18 bases between. CDR1 is SGHTA and CDR2 is FQGNSA in the germline V gene. The chain's CDR3 is CASSPTRGPLNTEAFF. The CDR3, as DNA: TGTGCCAGCAGCCCGACCCGGGGACCGTTAAACACTGAAGCTTTCTTT. Drawing the rest from reference TRBV7-2 and TRBJ1-1, the complete variable domain is GAGVSQSPSNKVTEKGKDVELRCDPISGHTALYWYRQSLGQGLEFLIYFQGNSAPDKSGLPSDRFSAERTGGSVSTLTIQRTQQEDSAVYLCASSPTRGPLNTEAFFGQGTRLTVV.

This clone was observed a handful of times. The chain recombines TRBV29-1 with TRBJ2-1; 7 positions match TRBD2. The CDR3 is 13 residues long. Germline CDR1 and CDR2: SQVTM and ANQGSEA. The junction had 8 bases not matched to a gene; V was cut back by 6 bases and J by 6 bases. This CDR3 reads CSVLRREGNEQFF. DNA of the CDR3: TGCAGCGTCCTTAGGAGGGAGGGCAATGAGCAGTTCTTC.

V and J are TRBV15 and TRBJ2-2; D remains ambiguous. The CDR3 covers 13 residues. Germline lookup yields CDR1 LNHNV and CDR2 YYDKDF (reference sequence). V lost 0 bases and J 6 bases, leaving 5 bases between the germline ends. CDR3 amino acids: CATSREIAGELFF. The CDR3, as DNA: TGTGCCACCAGCAGAGAGATCGCCGGGGAGCTGTTTTTT.

This clone has more than one count but fewer than ten. The J gene is TRBJ2-7, the V gene TRBV29-1, with TRBD1 matching 10 bases. Trimming removed 2 bases from V and 5 bases from J; junction bases left unmatched: 3. In germline, CDR1 is SQVTM, CDR2 ANQGSEA. The length of the CDR3 is 13 residues. This CDR3 reads CSVERTGGNEQYF. The CDR3 DNA is TGCAGCGTTGAAAGGACAGGGGGAAACGAGCAGTACTTC.

The chain uses TRBV28 and TRBJ2-1; weak D call: TRBD2 (6 bases). Trimming pared 4 bases from V and 0 bases from J, leaving 16 bases between. CDR1 is MDHEN and CDR2 is SYDVKM in the germline V gene. This CDR3 region has 17 residues. CDR3 sequence: CASSSQYSGNSYNEQFF. The CDR3 DNA sequence: TGTGCCAGCAGTTCGCAATATAGCGGAAACTCCTACAATGAGCAGTTCTTC.

A few counts support this clone. Other nucleotide sequences in the sample specify the same CDR3. The chain combines TRBV29-1 with TRBJ1-1; TRBD1 might be the D (6 bases). The germline V gene has CDR1 SQVTM and CDR2 ANQGSEA. The germline V and J ends were trimmed by 3 bases and 1 base, with 9 bases remaining between them. This CDR3 region has 13 residues. In nucleotides, the CDR3 is TGCAGCGTTGAGGGACAACCGAACACTGAAGCTTTCTTT. This sequence encodes CSVEGQPNTEAFF.

The V and J genes are TRBV29-1 and TRBJ2-5; the match to TRBD2 covers 7 bases. The CDR3 consists of 13 residues. V was pared by 6 bases and J by 4 bases, with 8 bases of the junction left unmatched. Germline V gene lookup returns CDR1 SQVTM and CDR2 ANQGSEA. CDR3 sequence reads: CSVRGGRGETQYF. In DNA, the CDR3 is TGCAGCGTGCGCGGAGGGAGGGGAGAGACCCAGTACTTC.

The chain is built from TRBV7-2 and TRBJ2-7, with D unresolved. This CDR3 region has 14 residues. Germline CDR1 SGHTA, CDR2 FQGNSA. V lost 3 bases to trimming and J lost 2 bases, with 11 bases between them. The CDR3 sequence: CASSFRAATYEQYF. CDR3 DNA: TGTGCCAGCAGCTTCCGAGCAGCAACCTACGAGCAGTACTTC. Full variable domain (outside the CDR3, taken from reference TRBV7-2 and TRBJ2-7): GAGVSQSPSNKVTEKGKDVELRCDPISGHTALYWYRQSLGQGLEFLIYFQGNSAPDKSGLPSDRFSAERTGGSVSTLTIQRTQQEDSAVYLCASSFRAATYEQYFGPGTRLTVT.

This clone was seen only a few times. The rearrangement joins TRBV9 to TRBJ2-5; TRBD2 agrees at 7 bases. The CDR3 consists of 14 residues. Germline-derived CDR1 and CDR2 are SGDLS and YYNGEE. Germline trimming cut 3 bases from V and 4 bases from J; bases unmatched to any gene: 6. CDR3 in amino acids: CASSGRGLGETQYF. DNA of the CDR3: TGTGCCAGCAGCGGAAGAGGACTAGGAGAGACCCAGTACTTC.

This clone was seen more than once but under ten times. This chain joins TRBV28 and TRBJ1-1; D is unclear. Germline CDR1 is MDHEN and CDR2 is SYDVKM. The V end was cut by 3 bases, the J end by 0 bases, with 5 bases between. The CDR3 runs 13 residues. As DNA, the CDR3 is TGTGCCAGCAGTTTGGCGGTGAACACTGAAGCTTTCTTT. It codes for CASSLAVNTEAFF.

CDR3 in amino acids: CASRGTLTDTQYF. Here the CDR3 DNA reads TGTGCCAGCAGAGGGACACTCACAGATACGCAGTATTTT. The V gene is TRBV6-1, the J gene TRBJ2-3; a weak D match, TRBD1 (6 bases). The CDR3 is made up of 13 amino acids. V was shortened by 6 bases and J by 2 bases, with 9 bases between the two germline ends. The V gene's germline CDR1 is MNHNS and CDR2 SASEGT.

The rearrangement uses TRBV7-2 and TRBJ1-2; perhaps TRBD1 as D (6 bases). The V gene's germline CDR1 is SGHTA and CDR2 FQGNSA. The CDR3 loop spans 12 amino acids. With 2 bases removed from V and 7 bases from J, the gap between germline ends came to 8 bases. CDR3 nucleotides: TGTGCCAGCAGCTTACAGGGGCCTGGCTACACCTTC. Amino acid sequence: CASSLQGPGYTF.

The chain links TRBV7-2 to TRBJ2-1; 9 nucleotides agree with TRBD2. V shed 5 bases, J shed 8 bases, and the junction held 10 bases outside the gene matches. The CDR3 contains 15 residues. Germline CDR1 is SGHTA and CDR2 is FQGNSA. CDR3 nucleotides: TGTGCCAGCAGCCCTCGACTAGCGGCGTTGGATGAGCAGTTCTTC. It encodes CASSPRLAALDEQFF.

The chain recombines TRBV18 with TRBJ2-2, with 10 bases lining up with TRBD1. The CDR3 sequence is 16 residues long. Losses at the gene ends were 4 bases for V and 1 base for J; bases not matched to a gene: 3. CDR1 is KGHSH and CDR2 is LQKENI in the germline V gene. The CDR3 sequence is CASSLRDRGNTGELFF. The CDR3 DNA reads TGTGCCAGCTCACTGCGGGACAGGGGGAACACCGGGGAGCTGTTTTTT.

The V and J genes are TRBV7-9 and TRBJ2-1; 9 positions agree with TRBD2. Per the germline V gene, CDR1 is SEHNR and CDR2 is FQNEAQ (reference sequence). Trimming at V came to 0 bases and at J to 5 bases, leaving 11 bases not matched to a gene. This CDR3 comprises 18 residues. The CDR3 DNA follows: TGTGCCAGCAGCTTAGCAGCGGGAGGCGGCCCAGGCCACAATGAGCAGTTCTTC. It specifies CASSLAAGGGPGHNEQFF.

The chain recombines TRBV4-1 with TRBJ2-7, with 9 nucleotides matching TRBD2. The germline CDR1 and CDR2 sequences are MGHRA and YSYEKL. This CDR3 has 15 amino acids. With V trimmed by 3 bases and J by 5 bases, 8 bases remained unmatched. CDR3 in amino acids: CASSHRGLATDEQYF. The CDR3 DNA follows: TGCGCCAGCAGCCACCGCGGACTAGCGACCGACGAGCAGTACTTC.

The chain is built from TRBV11-2 and TRBJ2-7, with D maybe TRBD1 (5 bases). CDR3 length: 14 residues. V lost 5 bases to trimming and J lost 2 bases, with 13 bases between them. The germline V gene encodes CDR1 SGHAT and CDR2 FQNNGV. CDR3 sequence: CASSARTRTYEQYF. The DNA of the CDR3 is TGTGCCAGCAGCGCCCGGACACGAACCTACGAGCAGTACTTC.

This chain's CDR3 is CASSLDPLGELFF. The CDR3 nucleotides are TGTGCCAGCAGCTTAGATCCCCTCGGGGAGCTGTTTTTT. V and J are TRBV7-7 and TRBJ2-2; D is unclear. Germline V gives CDR1 SSHAT, CDR2 FNYEAQ (reference sequence). The CDR3 contains 13 residues. The V and J ends lost 1 base and 7 bases respectively, with 7 bases between them.